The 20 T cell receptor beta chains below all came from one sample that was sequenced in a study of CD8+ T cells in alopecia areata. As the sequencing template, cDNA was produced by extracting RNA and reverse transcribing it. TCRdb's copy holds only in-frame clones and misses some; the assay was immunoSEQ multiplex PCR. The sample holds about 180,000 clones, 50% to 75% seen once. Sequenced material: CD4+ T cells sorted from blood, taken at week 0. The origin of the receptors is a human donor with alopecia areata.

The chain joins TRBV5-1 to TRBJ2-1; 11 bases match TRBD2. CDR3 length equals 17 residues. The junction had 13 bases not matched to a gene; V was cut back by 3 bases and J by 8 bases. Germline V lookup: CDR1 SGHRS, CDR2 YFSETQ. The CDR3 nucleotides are TGCGCCAGCAGCTCCTCAAGACTAGCGGGGAGGCTGGATGAGCAGTTCTTC. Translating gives CASSSSRLAGRLDEQFF.

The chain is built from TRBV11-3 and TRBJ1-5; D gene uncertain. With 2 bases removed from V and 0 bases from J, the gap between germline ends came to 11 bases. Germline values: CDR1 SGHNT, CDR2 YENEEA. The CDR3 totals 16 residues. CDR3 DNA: TGTGCCAGCAGCTTACTACCGACGGTTAGCAATCAGCCCCAGCATTTT. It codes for CASSLLPTVSNQPQHF.

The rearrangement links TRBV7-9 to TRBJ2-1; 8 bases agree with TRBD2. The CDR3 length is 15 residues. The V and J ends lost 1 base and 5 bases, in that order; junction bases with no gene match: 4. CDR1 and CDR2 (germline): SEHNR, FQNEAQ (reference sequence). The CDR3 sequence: CASSLGGGIDNEQFF. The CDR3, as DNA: TGTGCCAGCAGCTTAGGCGGGGGGATTGACAATGAGCAGTTCTTC.

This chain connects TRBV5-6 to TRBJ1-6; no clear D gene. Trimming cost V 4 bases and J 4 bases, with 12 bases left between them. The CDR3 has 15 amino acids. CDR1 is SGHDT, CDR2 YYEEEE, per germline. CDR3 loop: CASSLGDRYNSPLHF. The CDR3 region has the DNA TGTGCCAGCAGCCTGGGTGACCGATATAATTCACCCCTCCACTTT.

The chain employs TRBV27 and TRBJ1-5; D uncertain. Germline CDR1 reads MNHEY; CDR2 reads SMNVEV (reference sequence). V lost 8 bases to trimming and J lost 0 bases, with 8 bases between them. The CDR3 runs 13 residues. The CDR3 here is CASGINSNQPQHF. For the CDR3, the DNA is TGTGCCAGCGGCATCAATAGCAATCAGCCCCAGCATTTT.

CDR3 sequence reads: CSVDRDRVGEQYF. CDR3 DNA sequence: TGCAGCGTTGATAGGGACAGGGTGGGCGAGCAGTACTTC. V usage is TRBV29-1 and J usage is TRBJ2-7; 9 nucleotides line up with TRBD1. The CDR3 runs to 13 residues. J was trimmed by 6 bases and V by 3 bases; bases with no gene match: 6. The germline gives CDR1 SQVTM, CDR2 ANQGSEA.

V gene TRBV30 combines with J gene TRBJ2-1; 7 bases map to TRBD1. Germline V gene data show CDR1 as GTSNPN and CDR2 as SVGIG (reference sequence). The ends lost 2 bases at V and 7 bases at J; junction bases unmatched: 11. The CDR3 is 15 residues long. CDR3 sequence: CAWSFPGQLPNEQFF. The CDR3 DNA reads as TGTGCCTGGAGTTTCCCGGGACAGCTGCCGAATGAGCAGTTCTTC.

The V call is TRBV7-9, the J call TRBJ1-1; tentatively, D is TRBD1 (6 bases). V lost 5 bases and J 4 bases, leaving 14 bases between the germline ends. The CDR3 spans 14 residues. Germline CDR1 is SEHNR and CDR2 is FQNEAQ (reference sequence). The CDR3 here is CASSTLQGFTEAFF. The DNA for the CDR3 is TGTGCCAGCAGCACCTTACAGGGTTTCACTGAAGCTTTCTTT.

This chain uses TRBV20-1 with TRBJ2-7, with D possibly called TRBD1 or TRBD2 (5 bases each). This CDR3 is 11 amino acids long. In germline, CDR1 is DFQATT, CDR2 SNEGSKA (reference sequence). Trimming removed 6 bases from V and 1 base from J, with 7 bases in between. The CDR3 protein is CSAGESYEQYF. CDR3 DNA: TGCAGTGCGGGGGAATCCTACGAGCAGTACTTC.

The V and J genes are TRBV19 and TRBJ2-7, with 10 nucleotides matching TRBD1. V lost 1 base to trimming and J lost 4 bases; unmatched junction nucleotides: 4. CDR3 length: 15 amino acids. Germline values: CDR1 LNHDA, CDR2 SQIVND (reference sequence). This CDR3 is CASSIGQGASYEQYF. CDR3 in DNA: TGTGCCAGTAGTATAGGACAGGGGGCGTCTTACGAGCAGTACTTC.

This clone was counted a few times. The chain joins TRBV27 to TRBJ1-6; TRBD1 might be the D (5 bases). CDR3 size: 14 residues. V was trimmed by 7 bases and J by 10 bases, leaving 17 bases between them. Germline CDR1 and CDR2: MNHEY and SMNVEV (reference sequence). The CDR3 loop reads CASNLEGRGSPLHF. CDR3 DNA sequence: TGTGCCAGCAATCTCGAGGGGCGTGGGTCACCCCTCCACTTT.

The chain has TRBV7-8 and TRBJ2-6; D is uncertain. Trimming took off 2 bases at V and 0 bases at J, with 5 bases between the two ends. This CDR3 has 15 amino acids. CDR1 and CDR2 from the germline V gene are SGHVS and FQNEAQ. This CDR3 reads CASSLLGSGANVLTF. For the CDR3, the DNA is TGTGCCAGCAGCTTACTCGGCTCTGGGGCCAACGTCCTGACTTTC.

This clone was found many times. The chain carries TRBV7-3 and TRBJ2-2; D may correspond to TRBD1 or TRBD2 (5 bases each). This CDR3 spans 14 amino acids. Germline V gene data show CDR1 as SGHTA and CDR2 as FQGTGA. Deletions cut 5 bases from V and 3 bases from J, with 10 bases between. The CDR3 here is CASSMGRHTGELFF. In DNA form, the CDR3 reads TGTGCCAGCAGCATGGGACGGCACACCGGGGAGCTGTTTTTT.

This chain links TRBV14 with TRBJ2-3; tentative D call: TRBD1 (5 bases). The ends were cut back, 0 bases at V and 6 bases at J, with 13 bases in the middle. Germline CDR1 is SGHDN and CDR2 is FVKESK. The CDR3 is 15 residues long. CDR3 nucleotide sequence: TGTGCCAGCAGCCAAGAGGCAGGGATGGTGGATACGCAGTATTTT. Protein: CASSQEAGMVDTQYF.

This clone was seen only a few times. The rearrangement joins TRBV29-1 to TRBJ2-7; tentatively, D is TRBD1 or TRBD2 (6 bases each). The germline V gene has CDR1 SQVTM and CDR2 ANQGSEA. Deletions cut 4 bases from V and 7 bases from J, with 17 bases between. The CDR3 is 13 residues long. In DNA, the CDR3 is TGCAGCGTTGGTGCAGGGGCCGCGGGGGAGCAGTACTTC. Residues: CSVGAGAAGEQYF.

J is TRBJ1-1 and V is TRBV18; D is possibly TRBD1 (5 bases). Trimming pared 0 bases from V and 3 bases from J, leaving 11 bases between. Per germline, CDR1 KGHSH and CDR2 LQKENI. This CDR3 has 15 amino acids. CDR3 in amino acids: CASSPPSTRDTEAFF. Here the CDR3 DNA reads TGTGCCAGCTCACCACCGTCAACCAGGGACACTGAAGCTTTCTTT.

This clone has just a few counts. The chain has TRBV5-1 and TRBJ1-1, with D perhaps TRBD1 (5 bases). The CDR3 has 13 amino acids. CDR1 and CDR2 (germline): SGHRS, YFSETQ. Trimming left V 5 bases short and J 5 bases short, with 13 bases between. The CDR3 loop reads CASSRGERTEAFF. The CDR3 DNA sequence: TGCGCCAGCAGTCGGGGGGAAAGAACTGAAGCTTTCTTT.

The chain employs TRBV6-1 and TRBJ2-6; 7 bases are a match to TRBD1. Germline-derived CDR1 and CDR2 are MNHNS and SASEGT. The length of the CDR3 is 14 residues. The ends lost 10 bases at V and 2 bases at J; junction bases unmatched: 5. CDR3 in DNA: TGTGCCACCCAGGGGGATGCTGGGGCCAACGTCCTGACTTTC. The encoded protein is CATQGDAGANVLTF.

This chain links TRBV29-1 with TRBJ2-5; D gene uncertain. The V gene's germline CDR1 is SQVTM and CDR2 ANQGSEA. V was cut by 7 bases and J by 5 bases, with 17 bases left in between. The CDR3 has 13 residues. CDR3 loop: CSGRRILTETQYF. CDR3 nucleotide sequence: TGCAGCGGGAGAAGAATCCTCACGGAGACCCAGTACTTC.

The CDR3 reads CASSTTGQGRGSPLHF. Written as DNA, the CDR3 is TGTGCCAGTAGTACCACCGGACAGGGGAGGGGTTCACCCCTCCACTTT. This sequence joins TRBV19 and TRBJ1-6; 9 bases fit TRBD1. Trimming cost V 4 bases and J 9 bases; bases outside gene matches: 10. The germline CDR1 and CDR2 sequences are LNHDA and SQIVND (reference sequence). The CDR3 loop spans 16 amino acids.